These T cell receptor beta chains were read from a single sample in a study of shared T cell receptors in the human thymus. The method was immunoSEQ multiplex PCR; TCRdb's version includes in-frame clones alone and lacks a portion of them. Seen here are about 540,000 clones, 78% observed once, and the top ten hold about 0.013%. These data were also filed under a second study, of human thymus T cells.

Sequencing was done on a sample of thymocytes. These receptors were obtained from a boy under two years old with a congenital heart defect. Each CDR3 is given with its conserved first and last residue. The D gene is left open where the match is weak. A clone size is listed for some rows: how often the clone was seen (once, few, many), or a class if it is expanded.

TRBV5-4	NA	NA	TRBJ2-2	15	TGTGCCAGCAGCTTTGGGCAGGGCGTAGACGGGGAGCTGTTTTTT	CASSFGQGVDGELFF
TRBV19	NA	few	TRBJ2-2	12	TGTGCCTCCAGGGGTAGCACCGGGGAGCTGTTTTTT	CASRGSTGELFF
TRBV20-1	NA	NA	TRBJ2-1	11	TGCAGTGTTAGGGGCAACAATGAGCAGTTCTTC	CSVRGNNEQFF
TRBV28	NA	NA	TRBJ2-1	11	TGTGCCAGCAGTTTCCGGGGTGAGCAGTTCTTC	CASSFRGEQFF
TRBV28	NA	NA	TRBJ2-3	15	TGTGCCAGCAGTTTCCGGACAGATAGCACAGATACGCAGTATTTT	CASSFRTDSTDTQYF
TRBV27	NA	NA	TRBJ2-7	15	TGTGCCAGCAAACCAGCCGGGACTGAAACCTACGAGCAGTACTTC	CASKPAGTETYEQYF
TRBV28	NA	few	TRBJ1-3	14	TGTGCCAGCAGTTTAGCTACAGAGCGAAACACCATATATTTT	CASSLATERNTIYF
TRBV5-1	NA	NA	TRBJ2-7	13	TGCGCCAGCAGCCACTATACAGGGTACGAGCAGTACTTC	CASSHYTGYEQYF
TRBV12-5	NA	NA	TRBJ2-5	17	TGTGCTAGTGGTTTGTCCCGGGGTCCGTTGGAGCGGGAGACCCAGTACTTC	CASGLSRGPLERETQYF
TRBV19	NA	few	TRBJ2-6	16	TGTGCCAGTAGTATTAAGCCTAGCTCTGGGGCCAACGTCCTGACTTTC	CASSIKPSSGANVLTF
TRBV11-2	TRBD1	NA	TRBJ1-5	16	TGTGCCAGCAGCCCAGGGACACAGGGGAGCAATCAGCCCCAGCATTTT	CASSPGTQGSNQPQHF
TRBV6-1	TRBD2	NA	TRBJ2-5	17	TGTGCCAGCAGTGAAGAGGGGGGACTAGGAACGAATGAGACCCAGTACTTC	CASSEEGGLGTNETQYF
TRBV30	TRBD2	NA	TRBJ2-5	13	TGTGCCGCTAGCGGAGCGGGGCGAGAGACCCAGTACTTC	CAASGAGRETQYF
TRBV7-2	TRBD1	NA	TRBJ2-7	15	TGTGCCAGCAGCTTAGAGGACAGGGAGACCTACGAGCAGTACTTC	CASSLEDRETYEQYF
TRBV29-1	NA	NA	TRBJ1-1	15	TGCAGCGTTGAGGAATCGGAGGACCCGAACACTGAAGCTTTCTTT	CSVEESEDPNTEAFF
TRBV6-4	NA	NA	TRBJ2-5	13	TGTGCCAGCAGGGTGAAGTCAGGAGAGACCCAGTACTTC	CASRVKSGETQYF
TRBV5-1	TRBD2	NA	TRBJ2-2	19	TGCGCCAGCAGCCCTGGGGGGACTAGCGGGAGAGATTTAGCCGGGGAGCTGTTTTTT	CASSPGGTSGRDLAGELFF
TRBV28	NA	NA	TRBJ1-3	16	TGTGCCAGCAGTTCGGGACTTTCGAGCTCTGGAAACACCATATATTTT	CASSSGLSSSGNTIYF
TRBV6-1	NA	NA	TRBJ2-7	17	TGTGCCAGCAGTGAGTGGGGGCAGGGGGGACTAGGCTACGAGCAGTACTTC	CASSEWGQGGLGYEQYF
TRBV2	NA	NA	TRBJ2-3	17	TGTGCCATCAAGGGTTCCTGGCCGGGAGAAGGCACAGATACGCAGTATTTT	CAIKGSWPGEGTDTQYF
TRBV10-1	NA	NA	TRBJ1-1	14	TGCGCCAGCAGTGAGTCACGGGTGTCCACTGAAGCTTTCTTT	CASSESRVSTEAFF
TRBV28	TRBD1	few	TRBJ2-7	14	TGTGCCAGCAAGGGACAGGGAGGGACCTACGAGCAGTACTTC	CASKGQGGTYEQYF
TRBV7-2	NA	NA	TRBJ2-7	16	TGTGCCAGCAGCTTAGGCCCGAGCGGGTCCTACTACGAGCAGTACTTC	CASSLGPSGSYYEQYF
TRBV7-9	NA	NA	TRBJ2-7	12	TGTGCCAGGGGACATCGTCTCGGCGAGCAGTACTTC	CARGHRLGEQYF
TRBV6-1	NA	NA	TRBJ2-7	16	TGTGCCAGCAGTGAAGCAGGGGGGGGGTATCACTACGAGCAGTACTTC	CASSEAGGGYHYEQYF
TRBV15	TRBD2	NA	TRBJ2-5	15	TGTGCCACCAGCAACCTAGCGGGGTCTAATTGGACCCAGTACTTC	CATSNLAGSNWTQYF
TRBV5-6	TRBD2	once	TRBJ2-5	16	TGTGCCAGCAGCTGGACTAGCGGGCTGAGGGGTGAGACCCAGTACTTC	CASSWTSGLRGETQYF
TRBV6-1	NA	NA	TRBJ1-3	17	TGTGCCAGCATTGAGTTTTTCGGGTGGGGGGAAGGTTGGACCATATATTTT	CASIEFFGWGEGWTIYF
TRBV4-1	TRBD2	NA	TRBJ2-1	17	TGCGCCAGCAGCCACGGGCTAGCGGGACCCGACTACAATGAGCAGTTCTTC	CASSHGLAGPDYNEQFF
TRBV23-1	TRBD1	NA	TRBJ2-6	18	TGCGCCAGCAGCGGACAGGATAAGGTTGTATCTGGGGCCAACGTCCTGACTTTC	CASSGQDKVVSGANVLTF
TRBV19	TRBD2	NA	TRBJ2-3	16	TGTGCCAGTAGTATCGCCCTTGGGGGAGGGACAGATACGCAGTATTTT	CASSIALGGGTDTQYF
TRBV10-3	NA	NA	TRBJ1-5	17	TGTGCCATCAGTGAATTCAGGGGAGGGGATAGCAATCAGCCCCAGCATTTT	CAISEFRGGDSNQPQHF
TRBV19	NA	NA	TRBJ1-2	15	TGTGCCAGTCGGAAACCGGGACTCTTAAAGGATGGCTACACCTTC	CASRKPGLLKDGYTF
TRBV30	NA	few	TRBJ2-3	16	TGTGCCTGGAGCCCCCTCGTCGGGGGAAGCACAGATACGCAGTATTTT	CAWSPLVGGSTDTQYF
TRBV6-5	TRBD1	NA	TRBJ2-7	16	TGTGCCAGCAGTTACCCGAGGGGGACAGGGAGATACGAGCAGTACTTC	CASSYPRGTGRYEQYF
TRBV6-1	TRBD1	few	TRBJ2-5	19	TGTGCCAGCAGTGAAGCGCTAGGTTTGAACAGGGGAGTGGTGGAGACCCAGTACTTC	CASSEALGLNRGVVETQYF
TRBV11-2	NA	NA	TRBJ2-7	16	TGTGCCAGCAGCGCATCCGGACAGCTAAGCTCCTACGAGCAGTACTTC	CASSASGQLSSYEQYF
TRBV27	TRBD1	NA	TRBJ2-7	18	TGTGCCAGCAGGTCTGACAGGGGACCCAACCCGCGCTCCTACGAGCAGTACTTC	CASRSDRGPNPRSYEQYF
TRBV5-5	TRBD1	NA	TRBJ1-1	17	TGTGCCAGCAGGTACCGCCGGGACAGGGTTTTCGGCACTGAAGCTTTCTTT	CASRYRRDRVFGTEAFF
TRBV4-1	TRBD2	NA	TRBJ2-7	20	TGCGCCAGCAGCCAAGAGTCCCGACTAGCGGGATTGGGGGTTCCCTACGAGCAGTACTTC	CASSQESRLAGLGVPYEQYF
TRBV18	NA	NA	TRBJ2-7	13	TGTGCCAGCTCACCACCCGGGACACATCCCCAGTACTTC	CASSPPGTHPQYF
TRBV7-9	TRBD1	NA	TRBJ2-3	15	TGTGCCAGCAGCCCCTCCGGGACAGGGACAGATACGCAGTATTTT	CASSPSGTGTDTQYF
TRBV28	NA	NA	TRBJ1-5	12	TGTGCCAGCAGTTTCCCGGGGGACCCCCAGCATTTT	CASSFPGDPQHF
TRBV7-8	NA	NA	TRBJ1-5	12	TGTGCCAGCAGTTTCCTCCCCCGGCCCCAGCATTTT	CASSFLPRPQHF
TRBV21-1	NA	NA	TRBJ1-2	17	TGTGCCAGCAGCAAAACGGGCAGAGGGCGGAGAGGCTATGGCTACACCTTC	CASSKTGRGRRGYGYTF
TRBV10-3	NA	NA	TRBJ1-1	15	TGTGCCATCAGTGAGTCGAGTTCCCCGAACACTGAAGCTTTCTTT	CAISESSSPNTEAFF
TRBV6-1	NA	NA	TRBJ2-7	13	TGTGCCAGCAGGCTAAGCCCGTCCTACGAGCAGTACTTC	CASRLSPSYEQYF
TRBV5-4	NA	NA	TRBJ2-5	17	TGTGCCAGCAGCTTGTGGACAACCGGGACACGACAAGAGACCCAGTACTTC	CASSLWTTGTRQETQYF
TRBV5-4	TRBD2	once	TRBJ2-1	16	TGTGCCAGCAGCCCCACTAGCGGGAGCAATTACAATGAGCAGTTCTTC	CASSPTSGSNYNEQFF
TRBV6-5	NA	NA	TRBJ2-3	13	TGTGCCAGCAGTCGCGCGGGCAGAGATACGCAGTATTTT	CASSRAGRDTQYF
TRBV4-3	TRBD1	NA	TRBJ1-1	14	TGCGCCAGCAGCTTAGACAGGGACGGCACTGAAGCTTTCTTT	CASSLDRDGTEAFF
TRBV27	TRBD2	NA	TRBJ2-1	16	TGTGCCAGCAGTTCCCTTAGCGGGAGGGCCCACAATGAGCAGTTCTTC	CASSSLSGRAHNEQFF
TRBV25-1	NA	NA	TRBJ2-7	15	TGTGCCAGCAGTGAATACCAGGGTGGGAACTACGAGCAGTACTTC	CASSEYQGGNYEQYF
TRBV27	NA	NA	TRBJ2-1	16	TGTGCCAGCAGTGCAATCCCCCAGGCCTCCTACAATGAGCAGTTCTTC	CASSAIPQASYNEQFF
TRBV28	TRBD2	NA	TRBJ2-7	17	TGTGCCAGCAGTCCGGGACTAGCGGGAGGGCCGGGCTACGAGCAGTACTTC	CASSPGLAGGPGYEQYF
TRBV2	TRBD2	once	TRBJ2-1	15	TGTGCCAGCCTCGCCCGGGAGCGGGGATACAATGAGCAGTTCTTC	CASLARERGYNEQFF
TRBV27	NA	NA	TRBJ1-2	16	TGTGCCAGCAGCTCACCGGGCCCGGGGGGGAGGTATGGCTACACCTTC	CASSSPGPGGRYGYTF
TRBV4-2	TRBD2	few	TRBJ2-2	17	TGTGCCAGCAGCCAAGGGGGGACTAGCGGGAACACCGGGGAGCTGTTTTTT	CASSQGGTSGNTGELFF